The 15 T cell receptor beta chains in this list originate from one sample, sequenced in a study of CD8+ T cells in alopecia areata. This sample's treatment: oral pan-JAK inhibitor, 5-10 mg twice daily. cDNA serving as the sequencing template came from extracted, reverse transcribed RNA. Sequencing was performed with immunoSEQ multiplex PCR; in TCRdb, only in-frame clones are kept and a portion is missing. Of under 150,000 clones listed, roughly four fifths are singletons. The sequences come from CD8+ T cells sorted from blood, collected at week 4, from a patient treated with tofacitinib. Source of these receptors: a human donor with alopecia areata.

The table lists this clone with a count of one. The chain combines TRBV10-3 with TRBJ2-1, with 10 bases fitting TRBD2. This CDR3 is built from 16 residues. Germline assignment: CDR1 ENHRY and CDR2 SYGVKD. V gave up 4 bases and J gave up 0 bases; unmatched junction bases: 3. The CDR3 spells CAISVSGGASYNEQFF. CDR3 DNA sequence: TGTGCCATCAGTGTAAGCGGGGGGGCCTCCTACAATGAGCAGTTCTTC.

The rearrangement links TRBV7-2 to TRBJ2-1; the match to TRBD1 covers 9 bases. This CDR3 contains 17 residues. V gave up 5 bases and J gave up 7 bases; unmatched junction bases: 15. The germline gives CDR1 SGHTA, CDR2 FQGNSA. The DNA of the CDR3 is TGTGCCAGCAGCCCCAACACCGGGACAGGGTTTGTTAATGAGCAGTTCTTC. Translated, it gives CASSPNTGTGFVNEQFF. Full variable domain (rest looked up from reference TRBV7-2 and TRBJ2-1): GAGVSQSPSNKVTEKGKDVELRCDPISGHTALYWYRQSLGQGLEFLIYFQGNSAPDKSGLPSDRFSAERTGGSVSTLTIQRTQQEDSAVYLCASSPNTGTGFVNEQFFGPGTRLTVL.

The chain combines TRBV2 with TRBJ2-3; D perhaps matches TRBD2 (6 bases). Trimming took off 4 bases at V and 0 bases at J, with 11 bases between the two ends. The length of the CDR3 is 15 residues. Germline V gene sequence: CDR1 SNHLY, CDR2 FYNNEI. DNA of the CDR3: TGTGCCAGCAGTGTTGGCGGACTAAGCACAGATACGCAGTATTTT. Translating gives CASSVGGLSTDTQYF.

The chain carries TRBV15 and TRBJ2-3; D could derive from TRBD1 or TRBD2 (5 bases each). The CDR3 spans 15 residues. The V gene lost 3 bases and the J gene lost 2 bases, with 12 bases spanning the gap. Germline V CDR1 and CDR2: LNHNV, YYDKDF (reference sequence). CDR3 region: CATSSPSGATDTQYF. The CDR3 region has the DNA TGTGCCACCAGCAGTCCCTCCGGGGCCACAGATACGCAGTATTTT.

The genes are TRBV4-3 and TRBJ2-5, with 12 bases lining up with TRBD2. V was pared by 1 base and J by 2 bases, with 11 bases of the junction left unmatched. The V gene's germline CDR1 is LGHNA and CDR2 YSLEER. The CDR3 contains 19 residues. In DNA, the CDR3 is TGCGCCAGCAGCCAAGTTGGTTCTAGCGGGGGGGCGTATCAAGAGACCCAGTACTTC. Amino acid sequence: CASSQVGSSGGAYQETQYF.

V gene TRBV6-5 combines with J gene TRBJ1-2; weak D call: TRBD1 (6 bases). V lost 5 bases to trimming and J lost 6 bases, with 19 bases between them. CDR3 length: 15 residues. Germline CDR1 reads MNHEY; CDR2 reads SVGAGI. The CDR3 sequence is CASSTYRTGINGYTF. Here the CDR3 DNA reads TGTGCCAGCAGTACCTATCGTACAGGGATAAATGGCTACACCTTC.

The chain has TRBV10-3 and TRBJ1-6; no clear D gene. Trimming pared 0 bases from V and 8 bases from J, leaving 5 bases between. Per the germline V gene, CDR1 is ENHRY and CDR2 is SYGVKD. CDR3 size: 13 residues. The CDR3: CAISESGDSPLHF. The DNA for the CDR3 is TGTGCCATCAGTGAGTCCGGGGATTCACCCCTCCACTTT.

The rearrangement uses TRBV6-6 and TRBJ2-5, with 7 nucleotides matching TRBD2. Trimming cost V 6 bases and J 5 bases; bases outside gene matches: 9. The CDR3 extends over 14 amino acids. Germline assignment: CDR1 MNHNY and CDR2 SVGAGI (reference sequence). CDR3 coding DNA: TGTGCCAGCAGCTCGGGAGGAGGTGGGGAGACCCAGTACTTC. This encodes CASSSGGGGETQYF.

V and J are TRBV19 and TRBJ2-1, with 9 bases identical to TRBD1. The CDR3 is 15 residues long. Germline CDR1 reads LNHDA; CDR2 reads SQIVND (reference sequence). V gave up 7 bases and J gave up 4 bases; unmatched junction bases: 8. CDR3 loop: CASTIGQGSYNEQFF. In DNA, the CDR3 is TGTGCCAGTACCATCGGACAGGGGTCTTACAATGAGCAGTTCTTC.

This rearrangement joins TRBV15 to TRBJ2-7; D possibly uses TRBD1 or TRBD2 (5 bases each). Trimming left V 2 bases short and J 0 bases short, with 17 bases between. From germline, CDR1 is LNHNV and CDR2 YYDKDF (reference sequence). This CDR3 comprises 17 residues. The CDR3, as DNA: TGTGCCACCAGCAGATCCTACTCCGGGACGGTCTCCTACGAGCAGTACTTC. Protein: CATSRSYSGTVSYEQYF.

The rearrangement joins TRBV12-5 to TRBJ2-3; 10 bases match TRBD2. V lost 6 bases and J lost 2; bases outside the gene matches: 11. This CDR3 comprises 17 residues. Germline lookup yields CDR1 LGHNT and CDR2 FRNRAP. As DNA, the CDR3 is TGTGCTAGTGGGTCCGGAGCGGGGGGGCAGGACACAGATACGCAGTATTTT. Translating gives CASGSGAGGQDTDTQYF.

The chain joins TRBV9 to TRBJ2-3, with D perhaps TRBD2 (5 bases). V lost 0 bases and J 6 bases, leaving 11 bases between the germline ends. Germline CDR1 is SGDLS and CDR2 is YYNGEE. This CDR3 is built from 14 residues. CDR3 residues: CASSVDMTTDTQYF. DNA for the CDR3: TGTGCCAGCAGCGTAGACATGACTACGGATACGCAGTATTTT.

The rearrangement uses TRBV4-1 and TRBJ2-6; 10 bases match TRBD1. This CDR3 is 18 amino acids long. In germline, CDR1 is MGHRA, CDR2 YSYEKL. J gave up 3 bases and V 1 base, and 6 bases lay outside the gene matches. CDR3 protein: CASSQVFGQGVGANVLTF. CDR3 coding DNA: TGCGCCAGCAGCCAAGTGTTCGGACAGGGGGTTGGGGCCAACGTCCTGACTTTC.

The chain combines TRBV13 with TRBJ2-5; no definite D call. Per the germline V gene, CDR1 is PRHDT and CDR2 is FYEKMQ (reference sequence). V lost 0 bases, J lost 1 base, and 6 bases lay in between. The CDR3 spans 14 residues. The CDR3 region is CASSLGNFQETQYF. The CDR3 coding sequence is TGTGCCAGCAGCTTAGGGAACTTCCAAGAGACCCAGTACTTC.

The rearrangement joins TRBV5-4 to TRBJ2-5; TRBD1 aligns across 9 bases. The end of the DNA fits TRBJ2-7 better, so the J call may be wrong. The CDR3 is 12 residues long. Germline loops: CDR1 SGHNT, CDR2 YYREEE (reference sequence). The CDR3 nucleotides read TGTGCCAGCAGTGGACAGGGGTACGAGCAGTACTTC. This sequence encodes CASSGQGYEQYF.